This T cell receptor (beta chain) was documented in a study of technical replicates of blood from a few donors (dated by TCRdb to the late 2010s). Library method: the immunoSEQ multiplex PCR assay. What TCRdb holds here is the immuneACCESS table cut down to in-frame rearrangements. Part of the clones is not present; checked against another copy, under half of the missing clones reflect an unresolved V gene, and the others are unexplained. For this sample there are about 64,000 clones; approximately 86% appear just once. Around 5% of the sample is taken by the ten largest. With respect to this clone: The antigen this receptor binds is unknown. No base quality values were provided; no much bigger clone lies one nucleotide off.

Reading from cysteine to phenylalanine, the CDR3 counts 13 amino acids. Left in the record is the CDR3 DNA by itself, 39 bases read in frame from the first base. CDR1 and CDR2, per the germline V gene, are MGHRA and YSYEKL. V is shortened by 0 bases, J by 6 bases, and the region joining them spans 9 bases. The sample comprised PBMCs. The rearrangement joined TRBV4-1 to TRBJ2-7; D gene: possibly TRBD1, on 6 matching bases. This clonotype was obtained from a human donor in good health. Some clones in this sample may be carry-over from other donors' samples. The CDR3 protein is CASSQEGAGEQYF. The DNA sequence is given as TGCGCCAGCAGCCAAGAGGGGGCGGGCGAGCAGTACTTC.